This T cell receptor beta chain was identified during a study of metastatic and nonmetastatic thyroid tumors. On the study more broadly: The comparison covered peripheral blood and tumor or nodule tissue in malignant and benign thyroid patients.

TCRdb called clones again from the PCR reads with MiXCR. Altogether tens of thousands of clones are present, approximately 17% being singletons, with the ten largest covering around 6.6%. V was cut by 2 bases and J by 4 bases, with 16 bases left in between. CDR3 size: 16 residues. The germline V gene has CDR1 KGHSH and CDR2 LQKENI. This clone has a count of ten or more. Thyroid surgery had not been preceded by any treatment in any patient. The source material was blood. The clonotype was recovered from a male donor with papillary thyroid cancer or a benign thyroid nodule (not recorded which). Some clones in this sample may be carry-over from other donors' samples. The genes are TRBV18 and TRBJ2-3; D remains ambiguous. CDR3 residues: CASSPGFGLGADTQYF. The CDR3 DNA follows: TGTGCCAGCTCACCAGGGTTTGGTCTGGGCGCAGATACGCAGTATTTT.